This entry concerns a single T cell receptor (beta chain). The data belong to a study of control samples from healthy donors and cancer patients. The CDR3 runs to 12 residues. CDR1 and CDR2 (germline): MGHRA, YSYEKL. Trimming pared 4 bases from V and 8 bases from J, leaving 8 bases between. Profiled with immunoSEQ multiplex PCR; TCRdb holds only in-frame clones, not every one. The repertoire holds around 180,000 clones, with about 91% as singletons. The TCR originated in a woman in her thirties or forties in good health. This chain connects TRBV4-1 to TRBJ2-2; D remains ambiguous. Sequencing was carried out using blood. DNA of the CDR3: TGCGCCAGCAGCCTCCCCCCGGGGGAGCTGTTTTTT. This encodes CASSLPPGELFF.